What follows are 20 T cell receptor delta chains derived from one specimen sequenced in a study of γδ T cells in repeated Plasmodium falciparum infection. TCRdb redid clone calling on the multiplex PCR reads using CATT. The sample yields some 100,000 delta-chain clones, roughly 1.4% seen once. Gammadelta T cells were flow-sorted from PBMC into Vgamma9/Vdelta2+ and Vdelta2-negative populations for bulk analysis. Sequencing input: gamma-delta T cells from blood. The receptor set was obtained from a pool of human donors (malaria-infected and uninfected, not separated).

This clone was counted ten times or more. This chain joins TRDV1 and TRDJ1; 7 bases match TRDD3. Trimming cost V 3 bases and J 0 bases; bases outside gene matches: 13. This CDR3 contains 18 residues. Germline V lookup: CDR1 TSWWSYY, CDR2 QGS. The CDR3 nucleotides read TGTGCTCTTGGGGACAACACCCTGGGGGCCACTTACACCGATAAACTCATCTTT. Translation: CALGDNTLGATYTDKLIF.

This clone was seen more than once but under ten times. Only one base separates this from a far larger clonotype, so it likely reflects a read error. In the same sample, other DNA sequences code for this CDR3. The chain links TRDV1 to TRDJ1; D unresolved. Germline V gene data show CDR1 as TSWWSYY and CDR2 as QGS. This CDR3 is 15 amino acids long. V lost 3 bases, J lost 2 bases, and 13 bases lay in between. The CDR3: CALGELTRFTDKLIF. The DNA of the CDR3 is TGTGCTCTTGGGGAGCTGACTAGGTTTACCGATAAACTCATCTTT.

This clone was observed a handful of times. Given a much more abundant clone one base away, this may be a read error. The identical CDR3 is also encoded by other nucleotide sequences in the sample. The genes are TRDV1 and TRDJ1; 9 bases match TRDD2. Germline V gene lookup returns CDR1 TSWWSYY and CDR2 QGS. This CDR3 contains 16 residues. The CDR3 loop reads CALGPAFLRYTDKLIF. The CDR3 bases are TGTGCCCTTGGGCCTGCCTTCCTACGTTACACCGATAAACTCATCTTT.

This clone was counted only a few times. Since a far larger clone is one base different, this is likely a read error. This sample also contains other DNA sequences that code for the same CDR3. The CDR3 bases are TGTGCTCTTGGGGAACTGTTTCCATCCACACTTATAATTGGGGGATCCGGATCCGATAAACTCATCTTT. Translating gives CALGELFPSTLIIGGSGSDKLIF. V is TRDV1 and J is TRDJ1; TRDD3 matches 8 bases. TCRdb leaves out the J gene; it was filled in here by matching the DNA to germline. From germline, CDR1 is TSWWSYY and CDR2 QGS. J lost 3 bases, V lost 0 bases, and 27 bases had no gene match. The CDR3 is 23 residues long.

This clone appeared many times. This may be a read error, as it is one base from a much larger clone. Other DNA sequences in the sample encode the same CDR3. The genes are TRDV1 and TRDJ1, with D possibly being TRDD3 (10 bases). V dropped 6 bases and J dropped 2 bases, with 37 bases sitting between them. The germline gives CDR1 TSWWSYY, CDR2 QGS. The CDR3 runs 22 residues. The CDR3 region is CALGDRPSYGTRWGIQTDKLIF. CDR3 bases: TGTGCTCTTGGTGACAGGCCTTCCTACGGGACGAGGTGGGGGATACAGACCGATAAACTCATCTTT.

As for this clone: This DNA's translation and the protein TCRdb lists, from a much larger clone, do not match at residue 8, likely due to a read error; the protein shown is translated from the DNA. The rearrangement joins TRDV2 to TRDJ1; TRDD3 aligns across 9 bases. V shed 0 bases and J 2 bases; nucleotides not matched to a gene: 12. The CDR3 spans 18 residues. Per the germline V gene, CDR1 is GEAIGNYY and CDR2 is EKD. The CDR3 loop reads CACDTFRAPGGSTDKLIF. The CDR3 region has the DNA TGTGCCTGTGACACCTTCCGCGCACCTGGGGGATCAACCGATAAACTCATCTTT.

Only a few counts were recorded for this clone. With only one base between it and a far larger clone, this is likely a read error. Other DNA sequences in the sample encode the same CDR3. The chain is built from TRDV2 and TRDJ1; 13 bases align to TRDD3. TCRdb lists no J gene, so it was determined here by aligning the DNA to germline. The CDR3 spans 24 residues. The junction had 28 bases not matched to a gene; V was cut back by 1 base and J by 3 bases. Germline V gene data show CDR1 as GEAIGNYY and CDR2 as EKD. The CDR3 sequence is CACDTGPISGKVLGDTLNSDKLIF. CDR3 DNA: TGTGCCTGTGACACTGGCCCCATTTCCGGCAAAGTACTGGGGGATACGCTAAACTCCGATAAACTCATCTTT.

A word on this clone: The protein TCRdb gives is from a much larger clone and does not agree with this DNA's translation at residue 4, likely a read error; the protein shown here comes from the DNA. The rearrangement joins TRDV1 to TRDJ1; either TRDD2 or TRDD3 may fit D (6 bases each). With 8 bases removed from V and 0 bases from J, the gap between germline ends came to 40 bases. Germline V gene lookup returns CDR1 TSWWSYY and CDR2 QGS. This CDR3 region has 23 residues. CDR3: CALRSCAPTPWDWGPPYTDKLIF. The CDR3 nucleotides read TGTGCTCTTAGGTCCTGTGCTCCTACTCCTTGGGATTGGGGGCCACCCTACACCGATAAACTCATCTTT.

A remark on this clone: TCRdb's protein, taken from a much larger clone, differs from this DNA's translation at residue 18, likely owing to a read error; the protein displayed comes from the DNA. The V gene is TRDV1; the J gene was not called; the table's D call of TRDD3 was not tested on the DNA. CDR1 is TSWWSYY, CDR2 QGS, per germline. CDR3 length: 20 residues. The CDR3 loop reads CALGEHRYWGIEGMTDKPIF. Written as DNA, the CDR3 is TGTGCTCTTGGGGAACACCGGTACTGGGGGATAGAGGGAATGACCGATAAACCCATCTTT.

This clone was counted a few times. This likely traces to a read error, being one base from a far larger clone. V and J are TRDV1 and TRDJ1; a possible D gene is TRDD3 (5 bases). The J gene was not available in TCRdb and was assigned here by matching the DNA to germline segments. This CDR3 has 18 amino acids. CDR1 and CDR2 from the germline V gene are TSWWSYY and QGS. DNA of the CDR3: TGTGCCCTTGGGGAAACAAAAGGCGGGGCCGGGCCCACCGATAAACTCATCTTT. This translates into CALGETKGGAGPTDKLIF.

This clone occurred a few times. The protein in TCRdb stems from a much larger clone and differs at residue 12 from this DNA's translation, likely a read error; here the protein is translated from the DNA. The J gene is TRDJ2, the V gene TRDV1; D assignment may be TRDD2 or TRDD3 (7 bases each). The CDR3 contains 24 residues. CDR1 is TSWWSYY, CDR2 QGS, per germline. Trimming cost V 3 bases and J 5 bases, with 40 bases left between them. The CDR3 loop is CALGDSPRQFLPLVPGDCTAQLFF. In DNA, the CDR3 is TGTGCTCTTGGGGATTCCCCACGGCAATTCCTACCCCTTGTCCCGGGGGATTGCACAGCACAACTCTTCTTT.

This clone was recorded at least ten times. V and J are TRDV1 and TRDJ1; 12 bases are shared with TRDD3. The CDR3 consists of 24 residues. V lost 5 bases and J lost 2; bases outside the gene matches: 30. From germline, CDR1 is TSWWSYY and CDR2 QGS. The CDR3 protein is CALGFTPPPVQGWGIRRATDKLIF. CDR3 DNA sequence: TGTGCTCTTGGGTTCACACCCCCTCCCGTCCAAGGCTGGGGGATACGCCGGGCGACCGATAAACTCATCTTT.

This clone was seen repeatedly, ten times or more. Other nucleotide sequences in the sample specify the same CDR3. The chain's CDR3 is CALGERTQVPKPYVDKLIF. CDR3 nucleotides: TGTGCTCTTGGGGAACGCACGCAAGTTCCTAAACCGTACGTCGATAAACTCATCTTT. The J gene is TRDJ1, the V gene TRDV1; possible D gene TRDD2, 6 bases. Per the germline V gene, CDR1 is TSWWSYY and CDR2 is QGS. The V end was cut by 1 base, the J end by 4 bases, with 25 bases between. This CDR3 is 19 amino acids long.

This clone was detected ten times or more. The chain uses TRDV1 and TRDJ1; tentative D call: TRDD2 (5 bases). V lost 6 bases, J lost 0 bases, and 32 bases lay in between. This CDR3 region has 21 residues. Germline CDR1 and CDR2: TSWWSYY and QGS. This CDR3 is CALGPRRSRVDPTSYTDKLIF. The CDR3 nucleotides read TGTGCTCTTGGTCCTAGGAGGTCCCGGGTCGACCCGACCTCGTACACCGATAAACTCATCTTT.

To note about this clone: The mismatch at residue 3 between this DNA's translation and the TCRdb protein of a much larger clone likely reflects a read error; the protein shown is translated from the DNA. J is TRDJ1 and V is TRDV2; 11 bases agree with TRDD3. The J gene, absent from TCRdb, was called here by matching the DNA to germline. The length of the CDR3 is 15 residues. Germline assignment: CDR1 GEAIGNYY and CDR2 EKD. Trimming at V came to 8 bases and at J to 3 bases, leaving 10 bases not matched to a gene. The CDR3 region is CAFLLLGDTADKLIF. The CDR3 DNA is TGTGCCTTCTTACTTCTGGGGGATACCGCCGATAAACTCATCTTT.

This clone was counted only a few times. A read error likely explains this, since a far larger clone differs by one base. Other DNA sequences within the sample encode an identical CDR3. The CDR3: CACDTVLPHFGTDKLIF. The CDR3 DNA sequence: TGTGCCTGCGACACCGTACTGCCCCATTTTGGGACCGATAAACTCATCTTT. The chain links TRDV2 to TRDJ1; no reliable D call. Here the J gene was assigned by germline matching of the DNA, as TCRdb has none. This CDR3 is built from 17 residues. Germline loops: CDR1 GEAIGNYY, CDR2 EKD.

This clone came up many times. This chain connects TRDV1 to TRDJ1; a weak D match, TRDD3 (5 bases). Germline-derived CDR1 and CDR2 are TSWWSYY and QGS. The CDR3 extends over 15 amino acids. Trimming left V 7 bases short and J 6 bases short, with 21 bases between. The CDR3 nucleotides read TGTGCTCTTGCGGCGTGCTGTGCGATACCCCATAAACTCATCTTT. As protein: CALAACCAIPHKLIF.

This clone counts as medium-sized. At the DNA level, this CDR3 is encoded by other sequences in the same sample as well. The rearrangement joins TRDV2 to TRDJ2, with 8 bases matching TRDD3. Germline loops: CDR1 GEAIGNYY, CDR2 EKD. The V gene end was trimmed by 0 bases and the J gene end by 0 bases; junction bases not matched to a gene: 8. The length of the CDR3 is 18 residues. The CDR3 DNA sequence: TGTGCCTGTGACACCTTACTGGGGGCTAACTCTTTGACAGCACAACTCTTCTTT. The encoded protein is CACDTLLGANSLTAQLFF.

This clone was counted many times. The chain combines TRDV1 with TRDJ1; 8 positions match TRDD3. V dropped 2 bases and J dropped 0; count of bases not matched to a gene: 26. The CDR3 length is 23 residues. Germline values: CDR1 TSWWSYY, CDR2 QGS. The CDR3 region is CALGEKYDFLTYWGSKYTDKLIF. In DNA, the CDR3 is TGTGCTCTTGGGGAAAAATACGACTTTCTCACGTACTGGGGGTCCAAATACACCGATAAACTCATCTTT.

Of note for this clone: Since a far larger clone is one base different, this is likely a read error. The chain uses TRDV2 and TRDJ3; TRDD3 agrees at 10 bases. Because TCRdb records no J gene, it was assigned here through a match of the DNA to germline. This CDR3 region has 21 residues. The V gene's germline CDR1 is GEAIGNYY and CDR2 EKD. The CDR3 sequence: CACDPMVLGDKSSWDTRQMFF. For the CDR3, the DNA is TGCGCCTGTGACCCCATGGTCCTGGGGGATAAAAGCTCCTGGGACACCCGACAGATGTTTTTC.